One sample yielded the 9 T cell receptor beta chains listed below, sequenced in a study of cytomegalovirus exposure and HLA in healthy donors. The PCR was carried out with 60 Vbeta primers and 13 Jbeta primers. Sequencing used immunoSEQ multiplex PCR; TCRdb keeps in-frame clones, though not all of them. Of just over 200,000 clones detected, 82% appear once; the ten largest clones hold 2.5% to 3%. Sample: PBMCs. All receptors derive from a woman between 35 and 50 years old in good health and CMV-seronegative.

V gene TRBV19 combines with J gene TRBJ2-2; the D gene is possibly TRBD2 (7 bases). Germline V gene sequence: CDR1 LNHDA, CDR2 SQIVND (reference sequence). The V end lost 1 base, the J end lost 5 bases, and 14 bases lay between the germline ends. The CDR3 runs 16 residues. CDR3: CASSIGEGHPTGELFF. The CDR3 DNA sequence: TGTGCCAGTAGTATAGGGGAGGGACACCCTACCGGGGAGCTGTTTTTT.

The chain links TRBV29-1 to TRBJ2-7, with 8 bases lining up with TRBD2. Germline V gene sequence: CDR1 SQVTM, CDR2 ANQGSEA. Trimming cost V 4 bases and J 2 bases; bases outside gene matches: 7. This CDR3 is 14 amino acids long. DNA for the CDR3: TGCAGCGTTGTCTTGCGGGAGGCCCCCTACGAGCAGTACTTC. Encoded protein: CSVVLREAPYEQYF.

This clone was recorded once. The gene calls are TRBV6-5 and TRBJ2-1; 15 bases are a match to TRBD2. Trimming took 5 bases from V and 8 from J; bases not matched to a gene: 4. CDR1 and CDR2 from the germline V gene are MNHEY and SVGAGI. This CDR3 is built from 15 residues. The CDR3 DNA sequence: TGTGCCAGCAGTACGGGGACTAGCGGGAGGTATGAGCAGTTCTTC. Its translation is CASSTGTSGRYEQFF.

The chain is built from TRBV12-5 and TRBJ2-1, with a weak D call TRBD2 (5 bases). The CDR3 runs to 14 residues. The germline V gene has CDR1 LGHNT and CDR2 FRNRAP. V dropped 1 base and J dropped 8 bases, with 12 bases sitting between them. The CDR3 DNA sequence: TGTGCTAGTGGTTTGGGGTCTCAAGCGGATGAGCAGTTCTTC. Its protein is CASGLGSQADEQFF.

In DNA, the CDR3 is TGCGCCAGCAGTAGTGGCACTAGCTACGAGCAGTACTTC. It encodes CASSSGTSYEQYF. The chain links TRBV10-2 to TRBJ2-7; D might be TRBD2 (5 bases). Germline CDR1 WSHSY, CDR2 SAAADI. Trimming shortened V by 5 bases and J by 3 bases, and 11 bases separated the two germline ends. The CDR3 has 13 amino acids.

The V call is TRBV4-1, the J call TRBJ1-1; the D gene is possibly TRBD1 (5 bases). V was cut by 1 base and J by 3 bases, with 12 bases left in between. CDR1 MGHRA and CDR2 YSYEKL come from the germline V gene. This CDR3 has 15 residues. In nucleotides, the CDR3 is TGCGCCAGCAGCCAAGGAAAGGGGTACGACACTGAAGCTTTCTTT. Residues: CASSQGKGYDTEAFF.

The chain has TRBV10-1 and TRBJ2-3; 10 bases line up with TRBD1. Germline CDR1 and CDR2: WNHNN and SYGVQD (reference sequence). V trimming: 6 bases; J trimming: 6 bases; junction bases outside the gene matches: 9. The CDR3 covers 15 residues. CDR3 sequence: CASRPSGQGLDTQYF. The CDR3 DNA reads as TGCGCCAGCAGACCTTCGGGACAGGGGCTGGATACGCAGTATTTT.

CDR3 region: CASRQTSGTSYEQYF. The CDR3 coding sequence is TGTGCCAGCAGGCAGACTAGCGGGACCTCCTACGAGCAGTACTTC. The chain uses TRBV6-6 and TRBJ2-7, with TRBD2 matching over 11 bases. The trim removed 6 bases at V and 0 bases at J, leaving 4 bases unmatched. This CDR3 spans 15 amino acids. Per germline, CDR1 MNHNY and CDR2 SVGAGI (reference sequence).

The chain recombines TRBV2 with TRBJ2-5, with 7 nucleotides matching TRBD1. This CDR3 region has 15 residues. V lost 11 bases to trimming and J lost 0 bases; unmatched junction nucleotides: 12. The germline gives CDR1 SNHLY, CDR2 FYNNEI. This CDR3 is CAREGAAEHQETQYF. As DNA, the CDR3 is TGTGCCCGAGAGGGGGCAGCGGAGCACCAAGAGACCCAGTACTTC. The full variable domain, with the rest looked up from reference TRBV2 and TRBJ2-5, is EPEVTQTPSHQVTQMGQEVILRCVPISNHLYFYWYRQILGQKVEFLVSFYNNEISEKSEIFDDQFSVERPDGSNFTLKIRSTKLEDSAMYFCAREGAAEHQETQYFGPGTRLLVL.